This TCR beta chain is drawn from a study of cytotoxic CD8 clonotypes in ibrutinib-treated CLL. This CDR3 contains 14 residues. The TCR beta libraries used approximately 2 micrograms of genomic DNA that came from cryopreserved PBMCs. The repertoire was sequenced with immunoSEQ multiplex PCR; TCRdb's copy has only in-frame clones and lacks some. The table shows fewer than 85,000 clones, with around 79% occurring only once. The rearrangement joins TRBV21-1 to TRBJ2-2; no check of the table's D call, TRBD2, against the DNA was made. TRBV21-1 represents a pseudogene. The sequences come from PBMCs, collected after 12 months of ibrutinib treatment. The sequence was obtained from a human donor with chronic lymphocytic leukemia. The CDR3 loop is CASRTRSGTGELFF. The CDR3 DNA reads TGTGCCAGCAGGACTAGGTCGGGGACCGGGGAGCTGTTTTTT.